The 27 T cell receptor beta chains listed next were all sequenced from one sample in a study of cytomegalovirus exposure and HLA in healthy donors. Researchers ran the PCR with 60 Vbeta and 13 Jbeta primers. This table comes from immunoSEQ multiplex PCR, and its TCRdb copy is limited to in-frame clones, with some not included. Here the sample spans roughly 150,000 clones, roughly 80% being singletons. The sample comprised PBMCs. The receptors stem from a man aged 50 or older in good health and CMV-seropositive.

The V call is TRBV27, the J call TRBJ1-5; 8 positions agree with TRBD1. The CDR3 length is 16 residues. Germline V gene data show CDR1 as MNHEY and CDR2 as SMNVEV (reference sequence). With V trimmed by 4 bases and J by 7 bases, 12 bases remained unmatched. The CDR3 loop reads CASSSRQGLQEQPQHF. CDR3 in DNA: TGTGCCAGCAGTTCTAGACAGGGGCTCCAGGAGCAGCCCCAGCATTTT.

The V call is TRBV25-1, the J call TRBJ2-7; TRBD1 aligns across 9 bases. Trimming at V came to 0 bases and at J to 1 base, leaving 10 bases not matched to a gene. Germline V CDR1 and CDR2: MGHDK, SYGVNS. The CDR3 totals 18 residues. For the CDR3, the DNA is TGTGCCAGCAGTGAATATCAGATCGGTGGACAGGGGTCCTACGAGCAGTACTTC. Translated: CASSEYQIGGQGSYEQYF.

The V and J genes are TRBV5-6 and TRBJ2-5; 13 nucleotides align to TRBD2. Germline-derived CDR1 and CDR2 are SGHDT and YYEEEE. The J segment lost 7 bases and the V segment lost 1 base, leaving 4 bases of the junction unmatched. The CDR3 is 15 residues long. CDR3 coding DNA: TGTGCCAGCAGCTTGAGGACTAGCGGGAGATGGACCCAGTACTTC. Its translation is CASSLRTSGRWTQYF.

This chain joins TRBV2 and TRBJ1-5; the D gene is possibly TRBD1 (5 bases). The CDR3 contains 13 residues. Germline V lookup: CDR1 SNHLY, CDR2 FYNNEI. Trimming stripped 4 bases from V and 4 bases from J, with 8 bases between. The CDR3 protein is CASSGQMNQPQHF. In nucleotides, the CDR3 is TGTGCCAGCAGTGGACAGATGAATCAGCCCCAGCATTTT.

This clone showed up just once. The CDR3 DNA is TGTGCCAGCAGCCCCGGAGGCACCACAGATACGCAGTATTTT. It specifies CASSPGGTTDTQYF. The chain links TRBV5-5 to TRBJ2-3; TRBD2 might be the D (5 bases). The CDR3 has 14 residues. V gave up 4 bases and J gave up 2 bases, with 11 bases separating them. From germline, CDR1 is SGHKS and CDR2 YYEKEE (reference sequence).

The chain carries TRBV30 and TRBJ1-2, with 8 nucleotides matching TRBD1. The CDR3 has 15 amino acids. Trimming took 2 bases from V and 4 from J; bases not matched to a gene: 9. From germline, CDR1 is GTSNPN and CDR2 SVGIG (reference sequence). CDR3: CAWSPTDRASYGYTF. The CDR3 bases are TGTGCCTGGAGTCCAACGGACAGGGCGTCCTATGGCTACACCTTC.

This clone was observed a few times. The chain uses TRBV5-1 and TRBJ1-4; weak D call: TRBD1 (6 bases). Germline V gene sequence: CDR1 SGHRS, CDR2 YFSETQ. V was clipped by 2 bases and J by 7 bases, with 15 bases between them. The CDR3 has 15 amino acids. The CDR3 loop reads CASSFRGGEGEKLFF. CDR3 in DNA: TGCGCCAGCAGCTTCAGGGGAGGGGAAGGTGAAAAACTGTTTTTT. The full variable domain, with the rest looked up from reference TRBV5-1 and TRBJ1-4, is KAGVTQTPRYLIKTRGQQVTLSCSPISGHRSVSWYQQTPGQGLQFLFEYFSETQRNKGNFPGRFSGRQFSNSRSEMNVSTLELGDSALYLCASSFRGGEGEKLFFGSGTQLSVL.

Written as DNA, the CDR3 is TGCGCCAGCAGCCAAAGGAGGACTAGCTTCACAGATACGCAGTATTTT. Translation gives CASSQRRTSFTDTQYF. The rearrangement links TRBV4-3 to TRBJ2-3, with 8 nucleotides matching TRBD2. The CDR3 totals 16 residues. Trimming cost V 2 bases and J 2 bases; bases outside gene matches: 6. Germline CDR1 and CDR2: LGHNA and YSLEER.

The chain joins TRBV11-2 to TRBJ1-4; D may be TRBD1 (6 bases). CDR3 length: 15 residues. Per the germline V gene, CDR1 is SGHAT and CDR2 is FQNNGV. The V end lost 5 bases, the J end lost 8 bases, and 18 bases lay between the germline ends. The CDR3 region is CASSPDRRGGEKLFF. The CDR3, as DNA: TGTGCCAGCAGCCCCGATAGGAGGGGGGGAGAAAAACTGTTTTTT. The whole variable domain, remainder taken from reference TRBV11-2 and TRBJ1-4, is EAGVAQSPRYKIIEKRQSVAFWCNPISGHATLYWYQQILGQGPKLLIQFQNNGVVDDSQLPKDRFSAERLKGVDSTLKIQPAKLEDSAVYLCASSPDRRGGEKLFFGSGTQLSVL.

The chain recombines TRBV7-3 with TRBJ2-2, with 11 bases that match TRBD1. V lost 2 bases, J lost 4 bases, and 3 bases stayed unmatched. Germline loops: CDR1 SGHTA, CDR2 FQGTGA. The CDR3 extends over 16 amino acids. CDR3 DNA: TGTGCCAGCAGCTTAGGGGGGACAGGGGGCACCGGGGAGCTGTTTTTT. As protein: CASSLGGTGGTGELFF.

The V and J genes are TRBV5-1 and TRBJ2-7, with TRBD2 matching over 8 bases. The CDR3 length is 16 residues. CDR1 is SGHRS and CDR2 is YFSETQ in the germline V gene. Trimming took 1 base from V and 6 from J; bases not matched to a gene: 12. The CDR3 nucleotides read TGCGCCAGCAGCTTGAGGTCAGCGGGGGCCCGGGGCGAGCAGTACTTC. Translating it yields CASSLRSAGARGEQYF.

The V gene is TRBV6-6, the J gene TRBJ2-5, with D perhaps matching TRBD1 (6 bases). V was clipped by 5 bases and J by 1 base, with 8 bases between them. The germline V gene has CDR1 MNHNY and CDR2 SVGAGI (reference sequence). This CDR3 has 13 residues. The CDR3, as DNA: TGTGCCAGCAGTACACAGGGCCAAGAGACCCAGTACTTC. This translates into CASSTQGQETQYF.

The chain carries TRBV29-1 and TRBJ1-1; D call uncertain. The CDR3 contains 11 residues. The germline V and J ends were trimmed by 4 bases and 3 bases, with 6 bases remaining between them. Per the germline V gene, CDR1 is SQVTM and CDR2 is ANQGSEA. The CDR3 bases are TGCAGCGTTGTGGGCCACACTGAAGCTTTCTTT. Its translation: CSVVGHTEAFF.

This clone has just one count. V usage is TRBV10-2 and J usage is TRBJ2-7, with D perhaps matching TRBD1 (6 bases). CDR3 size: 16 residues. Trimming stripped 4 bases from V and 2 bases from J, with 18 bases between. The germline CDR1 and CDR2 sequences are WSHSY and SAAADI. In DNA, the CDR3 is TGCGCCAGCAGTGGATCCCCGGCAGGGGTGGCCTACGAGCAGTACTTC. Its protein is CASSGSPAGVAYEQYF.

V is TRBV7-9 and J is TRBJ1-3; D gene unclear. V was trimmed by 1 base and J by 2 bases, leaving 15 bases between them. CDR3 length: 17 residues. Germline V gene lookup returns CDR1 SEHNR and CDR2 FQNEAQ (reference sequence). The CDR3 is CASSLEMGAATGNTIYF. The CDR3 DNA is TGTGCCAGCAGCTTAGAGATGGGAGCCGCCACTGGAAACACCATATATTTT.

The chain combines TRBV5-6 with TRBJ2-5, with D possibly matching TRBD2 (5 bases). This CDR3 is 14 amino acids long. V gave up 1 base and J gave up 5 bases, with 12 bases separating them. Germline V gene data show CDR1 as SGHDT and CDR2 as YYEEEE. The CDR3 region has the DNA TGTGCCAGCAGCTTGTTGGCAGGCGGGGAGACCCAGTACTTC. Residues: CASSLLAGGETQYF.

The V call is TRBV7-9, the J call TRBJ1-6, with 10 bases identical to TRBD1. CDR3 length equals 14 residues. Germline loops: CDR1 SEHNR, CDR2 FQNEAQ (reference sequence). The CDR3 reads CAGQGGLLDSPLHF. The CDR3 DNA reads as TGTGCTGGACAGGGGGGGTTGTTGGATTCACCCCTCCACTTT.

This clone was picked up one time. This chain joins TRBV11-2 and TRBJ1-1, with a possible D match to TRBD1 (5 bases). Between the trimmed V and J ends, which lost 1 base and 4 bases, there was a span of 16 bases. The CDR3 consists of 16 residues. Germline lookup yields CDR1 SGHAT and CDR2 FQNNGV. CDR3 sequence reads: CASSLAGGRGSTEAFF. DNA of the CDR3: TGTGCCAGCAGCTTAGCGGGGGGACGGGGTTCCACTGAAGCTTTCTTT.

The CDR3 loop is CSVEDLVSYEQYF. For the CDR3, the DNA is TGCAGCGTTGAAGATCTAGTCTCCTACGAGCAGTACTTC. This chain connects TRBV29-1 to TRBJ2-7; D is unresolved. V lost 0 bases, J lost 0 bases, and 6 bases lay in between. Germline V gene sequence: CDR1 SQVTM, CDR2 ANQGSEA. The CDR3 spans 13 residues.

This clone was seen just once. V and J are TRBV7-3 and TRBJ1-2; D ambiguous. V was shortened by 2 bases and J by 7 bases, with 14 bases between the two germline ends. In germline, CDR1 is SGHTA, CDR2 FQGTGA. CDR3 size: 14 residues. The CDR3 sequence is CASSLDPGLGGYTF. In DNA, the CDR3 is TGTGCCAGCAGCTTAGACCCGGGGTTAGGTGGCTACACCTTC.

This chain connects TRBV6-5 to TRBJ1-1, with 8 bases that match TRBD1. Trimming took 4 bases from V and 1 from J; bases not matched to a gene: 2. Germline CDR1 is MNHEY and CDR2 is SVGAGI. This CDR3 comprises 14 residues. CDR3 residues: CASSLGQANTEAFF. CDR3 nucleotide sequence: TGTGCCAGCAGTTTGGGACAGGCGAACACTGAAGCTTTCTTT.

This clone was counted between two and nine times. This chain links TRBV5-1 with TRBJ1-4; no firm D call. The germline V and J ends were trimmed by 0 bases and 3 bases, with 6 bases remaining between them. Germline V lookup: CDR1 SGHRS, CDR2 YFSETQ. The CDR3 has 14 amino acids. The CDR3 region has the DNA TGCGCCAGCAGCTTGGGCCCGGCTAATGAAAAACTGTTTTTT. Its protein is CASSLGPANEKLFF.

This sequence joins TRBV6-6 and TRBJ1-5; 7 nucleotides agree with TRBD1. Germline loops: CDR1 MNHNY, CDR2 SVGAGI (reference sequence). The length of the CDR3 is 15 residues. With V trimmed by 5 bases and J by 6 bases, 10 bases remained unmatched. The DNA of the CDR3 is TGTGCCAGCAGTCCCCGGGACAGCCCATCTCAGCCCCAGCATTTT. This codes for CASSPRDSPSQPQHF.

The genes are TRBV30 and TRBJ2-3; D gene uncertain. This CDR3 comprises 14 residues. Germline V gene sequence: CDR1 GTSNPN, CDR2 SVGIG (reference sequence). The V and J ends lost 3 bases and 2 bases respectively, with 12 bases between them. The CDR3 loop reads CAWSPSPATDTQYF. In DNA form, the CDR3 reads TGTGCCTGGAGCCCCAGTCCCGCCACAGATACGCAGTATTTT.

This sequence joins TRBV5-6 and TRBJ2-6; 7 nucleotides align to TRBD2. Germline V gene lookup returns CDR1 SGHDT and CDR2 YYEEEE. Losses at the gene ends were 0 bases for V and 4 bases for J; bases not matched to a gene: 4. There are 16 residues in the CDR3. The CDR3 spells CASSLARGSGANVLTF. CDR3 nucleotides: TGTGCCAGCAGCTTGGCGCGGGGGTCCGGGGCCAACGTCCTGACTTTC. The full variable domain, with the rest looked up from reference TRBV5-6 and TRBJ2-6, is DAGVTQSPTHLIKTRGQQVTLRCSPKSGHDTVSWYQQALGQGPQFIFQYYEEEERQRGNFPDRFSGHQFPNYSSELNVNALLLGDSALYLCASSLARGSGANVLTFGAGSRLTVL.

V and J are TRBV18 and TRBJ2-7; a weak D match, TRBD1 (5 bases). Trimming removed 2 bases at V and 5 bases at J, with 10 bases between. CDR3 size: 13 residues. In germline, CDR1 is KGHSH, CDR2 LQKENI. CDR3 DNA: TGTGCCAGCTCACCAGCTTTAGGGGACGAGCAGTACTTC. Its translation is CASSPALGDEQYF. The full variable domain, its missing parts supplied by reference TRBV18 and TRBJ2-7, is NAGVMQNPRHLVRRRGQEARLRCSPMKGHSHVYWYRQLPEEGLKFMVYLQKENIIDESGMPKERFSAEFPKEGPSILRIQQVVRGDSAAYFCASSPALGDEQYFGPGTRLTVT.

This rearrangement joins TRBV5-1 to TRBJ1-1; D remains ambiguous. Trimming removed 1 base from V and 1 base from J, with 8 bases in between. There are 14 residues in the CDR3. Germline loops: CDR1 SGHRS, CDR2 YFSETQ. The CDR3 sequence: CASSLSQTNTEAFF. CDR3 DNA sequence: TGCGCCAGCAGCTTGAGCCAAACGAACACTGAAGCTTTCTTT.